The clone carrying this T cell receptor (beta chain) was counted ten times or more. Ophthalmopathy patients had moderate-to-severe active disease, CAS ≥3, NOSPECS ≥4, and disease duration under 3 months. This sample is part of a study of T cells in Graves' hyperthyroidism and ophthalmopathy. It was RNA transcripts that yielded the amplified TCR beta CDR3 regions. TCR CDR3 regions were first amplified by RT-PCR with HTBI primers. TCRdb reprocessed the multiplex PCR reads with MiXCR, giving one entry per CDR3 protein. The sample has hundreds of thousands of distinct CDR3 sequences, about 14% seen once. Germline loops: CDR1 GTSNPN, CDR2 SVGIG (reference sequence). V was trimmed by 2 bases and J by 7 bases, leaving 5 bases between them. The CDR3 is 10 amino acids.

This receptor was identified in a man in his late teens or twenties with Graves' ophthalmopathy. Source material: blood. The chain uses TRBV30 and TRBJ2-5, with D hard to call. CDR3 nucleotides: TGTGCCTGGAGTTTGGGGACCCAGTACTTC. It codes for CAWSLGTQYF.